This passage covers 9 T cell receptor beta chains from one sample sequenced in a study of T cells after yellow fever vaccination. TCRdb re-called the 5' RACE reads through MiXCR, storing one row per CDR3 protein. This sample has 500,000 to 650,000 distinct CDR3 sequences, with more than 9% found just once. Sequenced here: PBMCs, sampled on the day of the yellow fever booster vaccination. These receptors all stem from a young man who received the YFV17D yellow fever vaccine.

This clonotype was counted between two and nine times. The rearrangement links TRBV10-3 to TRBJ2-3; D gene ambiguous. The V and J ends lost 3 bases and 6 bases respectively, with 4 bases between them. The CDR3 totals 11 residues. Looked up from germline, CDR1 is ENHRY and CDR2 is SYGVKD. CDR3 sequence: CAISDFDTQYF. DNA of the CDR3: TGTGCCATCAGTGATTTTGATACGCAGTATTTT.

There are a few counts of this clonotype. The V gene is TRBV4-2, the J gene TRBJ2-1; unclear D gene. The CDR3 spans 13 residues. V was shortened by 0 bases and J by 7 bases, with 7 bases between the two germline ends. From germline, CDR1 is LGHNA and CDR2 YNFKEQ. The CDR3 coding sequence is TGTGCCAGCAGCCAAGAGAGTGCTAATGAGCAGTTCTTC. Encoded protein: CASSQESANEQFF.

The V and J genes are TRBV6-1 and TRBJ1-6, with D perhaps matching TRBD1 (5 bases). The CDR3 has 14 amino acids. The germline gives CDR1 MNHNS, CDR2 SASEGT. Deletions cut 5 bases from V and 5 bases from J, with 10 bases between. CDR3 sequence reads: CASSLGADNSPLHF. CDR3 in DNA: TGTGCCAGCAGTCTCGGGGCCGATAATTCACCCCTCCACTTT.

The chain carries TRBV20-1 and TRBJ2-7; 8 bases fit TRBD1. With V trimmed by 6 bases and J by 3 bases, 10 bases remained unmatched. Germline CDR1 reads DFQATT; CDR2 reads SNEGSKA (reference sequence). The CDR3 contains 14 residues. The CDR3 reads CSAEYGTGGYEQYF. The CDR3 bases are TGCAGTGCGGAATACGGGACAGGAGGCTACGAGCAGTACTTC.

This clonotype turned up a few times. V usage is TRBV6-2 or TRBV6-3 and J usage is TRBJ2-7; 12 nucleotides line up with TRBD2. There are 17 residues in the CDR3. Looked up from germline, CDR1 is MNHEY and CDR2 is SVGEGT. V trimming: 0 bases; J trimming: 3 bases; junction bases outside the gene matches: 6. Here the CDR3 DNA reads TGTGCCAGCAGTTACTCAGGCCTAGCGGGAGGGGACTACGAGCAGTACTTC. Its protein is CASSYSGLAGGDYEQYF.

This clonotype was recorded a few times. CDR3 region: CAISGWGDRATDTQYF. The CDR3 DNA follows: TGTGCCATCAGTGGCTGGGGGGACAGGGCCACAGATACGCAGTATTTT. This chain connects TRBV10-3 to TRBJ2-3; 9 bases are shared with TRBD1. The CDR3 totals 16 residues. Germline-derived CDR1 and CDR2 are ENHRY and SYGVKD. V lost 4 bases and J lost 2; bases outside the gene matches: 7.

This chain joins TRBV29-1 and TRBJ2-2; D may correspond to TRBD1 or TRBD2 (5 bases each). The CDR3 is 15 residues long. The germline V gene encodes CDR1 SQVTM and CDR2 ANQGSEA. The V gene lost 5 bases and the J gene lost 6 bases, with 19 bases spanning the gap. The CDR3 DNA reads TGCAGCGTTAAGTACCGGGACCGAGGGGCCGGGGAGCTGTTTTTT. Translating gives CSVKYRDRGAGELFF.

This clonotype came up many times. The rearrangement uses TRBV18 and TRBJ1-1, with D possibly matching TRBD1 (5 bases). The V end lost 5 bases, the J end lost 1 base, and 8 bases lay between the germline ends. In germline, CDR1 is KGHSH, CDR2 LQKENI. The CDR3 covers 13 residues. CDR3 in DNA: TGTGCCAGCTCATCCGACAGGAACACTGAAGCTTTCTTT. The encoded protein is CASSSDRNTEAFF.

The CDR3 is CASSLGGATSYNEQFF. For the CDR3, the DNA is TGCGCCAGCAGCCTAGGAGGAGCGACCTCCTACAATGAGCAGTTCTTC. This chain joins TRBV5-1 and TRBJ2-1, with D perhaps TRBD2 (5 bases). Germline loops: CDR1 SGHRS, CDR2 YFSETQ. The V gene lost 4 bases and the J gene lost 0 bases, with 14 bases spanning the gap. The length of the CDR3 is 16 residues.